The T cell receptor beta chain described here comes from a study of identifying expanded T cells in peripheral blood. Points from the study as a whole: Technical replicates showed roughly 1.2 changed clones; approximately two weeks roughly 15; four weeks 19.

Clones were sequenced by immunoSEQ multiplex PCR, and TCRdb holds only the in-frame ones, with some missing. The sample has around 50,000 clones, around nine tenths seen once. Note on this clone: The antigen remains undetermined.

The receptor was derived from a person aged 18 to 69 in good health. Sequenced: blood.

The CDR3 sequence is CASSLGDPSPYEQYF. The CDR3 region has the DNA TGTGCCAGCAGCTTAGGGGACCCTAGTCCCTACGAGCAGTACTTC. This rearrangement joins TRBV7-2 to TRBJ2-7; D tentatively fits TRBD1 or TRBD2 (5 bases each). Germline CDR1 SGHTA, CDR2 FQGNSA. The CDR3 contains 15 residues. Between the trimmed V and J ends, which lost 1 base and 2 bases, there was a span of 12 bases.